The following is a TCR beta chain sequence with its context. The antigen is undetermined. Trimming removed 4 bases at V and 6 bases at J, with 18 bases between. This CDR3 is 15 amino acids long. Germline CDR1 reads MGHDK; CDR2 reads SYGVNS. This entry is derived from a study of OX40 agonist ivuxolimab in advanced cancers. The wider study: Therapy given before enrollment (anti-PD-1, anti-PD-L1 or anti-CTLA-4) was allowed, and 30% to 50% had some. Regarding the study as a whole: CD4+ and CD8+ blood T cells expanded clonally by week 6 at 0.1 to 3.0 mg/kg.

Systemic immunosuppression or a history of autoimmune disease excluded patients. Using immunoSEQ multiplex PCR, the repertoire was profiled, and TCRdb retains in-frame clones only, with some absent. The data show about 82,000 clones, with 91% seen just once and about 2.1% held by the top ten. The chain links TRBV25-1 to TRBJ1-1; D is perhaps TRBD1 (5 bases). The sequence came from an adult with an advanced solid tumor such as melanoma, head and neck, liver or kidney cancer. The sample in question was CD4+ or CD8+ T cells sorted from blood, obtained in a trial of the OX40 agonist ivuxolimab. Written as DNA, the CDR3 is TGTGCCAGCAGTGGCCCCCCGGGACGATCCGCTGAAGCTTTCTTT. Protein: CASSGPPGRSAEAFF. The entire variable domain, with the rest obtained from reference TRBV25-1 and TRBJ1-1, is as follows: EADIYQTPRYLVIGTGKKITLECSQTMGHDKMYWYQQDPGMELHLIHYSYGVNSTEKGDLSSESTVSRIRTEHFPLTLESARPSHTSQYLCASSGPPGRSAEAFFGQGTRLTVV.